Described below is a single T cell receptor beta chain sequence and its context. Its target is unknown. These data belong to a study of T and B cells in COVID-19 patients. Study background: Median age was 34 years in the recovered cohort and about 67 years in the active-infection cohort. The study, taken as a whole, reports: Patients with COVID-19 reportedly showed strongly skewed T cell receptor beta variable and joining gene usage. Highly clonal in active COVID-19, TRB repertoires exceeded healthy-donor diversity and richness at recovery. There were 2,000 to 3,000 TCR clusters exclusive to the recovered cohort, a few dozen with low generation probability.

From blood, roughly 250-550 ng of genomic DNA served as TRB template. TRB rearrangements were amplified by multiplex PCR with BIOMED2 TRB-A/B primers. TCRdb itself ran the multiplex PCR reads through MiXCR, one entry per CDR3 protein. This sample yields 13,000 or so distinct CDR3 sequences, of which around 25% are seen a single time; about 4% belongs to the top ten. Germline lookup yields CDR1 KGHSH and CDR2 LQKENI. J gave up 6 bases and V 8 bases, and 12 bases lay outside the gene matches. The CDR3 contains 14 residues. V and J are TRBV18 and TRBJ2-7; 8 nucleotides match TRBD1. The sample comprised blood. The receptor was isolated from a human donor who had recovered from COVID-19. The CDR3 DNA is TGTGCCAGCAGCTCCGGACAGGGAGCGACCGAGCAGTACTTC. Translating it yields CASSSGQGATEQYF.